Listed below are T cell receptor beta chains from one sample, sequenced in a study of early T cells in non-severe SARS-CoV-2 infection. MiXCR, run by TCRdb on the 5' RACE reads, gives a single entry per CDR3 protein. The table lists 37,000 or so distinct CDR3 sequences, 5% to 6.5% of them singletons. The sample consisted of whole blood. These receptors were collected from an adult who was a healthcare worker with PCR-confirmed SARS-CoV-2 infection or an uninfected control (not recorded which). The CDR3 runs from the conserved cysteine through the conserved F or W. The D gene is left open where the match is weak. Size is stated for part of the rows, as once, few or many counts, or as a class when the clone is expanded.

v_call	cdr3_length	clone_size	j_call	d_call	cdr3_aa	cdr3_nt
TRBV29-1	13	many	TRBJ1-1	.	CSVADAKFTEAFF	TGCAGCGTCGCGGACGCGAAGTTCACTGAAGCTTTCTTT
TRBV11-2	14	few	TRBJ2-7	.	CASSSGDWAYEQYF	TGTGCCAGCAGCTCCGGGGACTGGGCCTACGAGCAGTACTTC
TRBV18	13	.	TRBJ1-2	TRBD1	CASSPQGAGGYTF	TGTGCCAGCTCACCGCAGGGGGCCGGTGGCTACACCTTC
TRBV6-5	16	many	TRBJ2-3	.	CASSSPVRGRGDTQYF	TGTGCCAGCAGTTCACCGGTGCGAGGCCGAGGGGATACGCAGTATTTT
TRBV7-2	12	many	TRBJ2-7	.	CASSPSTYEQYF	TGTGCCAGCAGCCCCAGTACCTACGAGCAGTACTTC
TRBV5-6	18	many	TRBJ2-1	TRBD2	CASSLSSGRALYHNEQFF	TGTGCCAGCAGCTTGAGTAGCGGGAGGGCGTTGTACCACAATGAGCAGTTCTTC
TRBV7-3	15	many	TRBJ2-1	.	CASSPRFSSYNEQFF	TGTGCCAGCAGCCCCCGATTTAGCTCCTACAATGAGCAGTTCTTC
TRBV4-3	16	many	TRBJ1-2	TRBD1	CASSQDGDSLGYGYTF	TGCGCCAGCAGCCAAGACGGGGACAGTCTTGGCTATGGCTACACCTTC
TRBV14	15	many	TRBJ2-1	TRBD2	CASSRPTSGYNEQFF	TGTGCCAGCAGCCGCCCGACTAGCGGATACAATGAGCAGTTCTTC
TRBV11-2	13	.	TRBJ2-1	.	CASSVLVGAEQFF	TGTGCCAGCAGCGTACTAGTTGGGGCTGAGCAGTTCTTC
TRBV5-5	16	many	TRBJ2-6	.	CASSLYGQIGANVLTF	TGTGCCAGCAGCTTGTATGGCCAGATTGGGGCCAACGTCCTGACTTTC
TRBV20-1	13	many	TRBJ2-7	.	CSARFGGYYEQYF	TGCAGTGCTAGATTTGGCGGATACTACGAGCAGTACTTC
TRBV7-8	15	many	TRBJ2-3	TRBD1	CASTPQGAATDTQYF	TGTGCCAGCACTCCACAGGGGGCAGCGACAGATACGCAGTATTTT
TRBV4-3	16	few	TRBJ2-2	TRBD2	CASSQQLAVNTGELFF	TGCGCCAGCAGCCAACAACTAGCGGTTAACACCGGGGAGCTGTTTTTT
TRBV20-1	15	few	TRBJ2-5	.	CSARVGLAFGGTQYF	TGCAGTGCTAGAGTAGGCCTTGCGTTTGGGGGGACCCAGTACTTC
TRBV5-6	17	.	TRBJ2-1	.	CASSAAYRDSGWNEQFF	TGTGCCAGCAGCGCCGCGTATCGAGACTCGGGTTGGAATGAGCAGTTCTTC
TRBV5-1	13	.	TRBJ2-5	.	CASSHPSQETQYF	TGCGCCAGCAGCCATCCCTCTCAAGAGACCCAGTACTTC